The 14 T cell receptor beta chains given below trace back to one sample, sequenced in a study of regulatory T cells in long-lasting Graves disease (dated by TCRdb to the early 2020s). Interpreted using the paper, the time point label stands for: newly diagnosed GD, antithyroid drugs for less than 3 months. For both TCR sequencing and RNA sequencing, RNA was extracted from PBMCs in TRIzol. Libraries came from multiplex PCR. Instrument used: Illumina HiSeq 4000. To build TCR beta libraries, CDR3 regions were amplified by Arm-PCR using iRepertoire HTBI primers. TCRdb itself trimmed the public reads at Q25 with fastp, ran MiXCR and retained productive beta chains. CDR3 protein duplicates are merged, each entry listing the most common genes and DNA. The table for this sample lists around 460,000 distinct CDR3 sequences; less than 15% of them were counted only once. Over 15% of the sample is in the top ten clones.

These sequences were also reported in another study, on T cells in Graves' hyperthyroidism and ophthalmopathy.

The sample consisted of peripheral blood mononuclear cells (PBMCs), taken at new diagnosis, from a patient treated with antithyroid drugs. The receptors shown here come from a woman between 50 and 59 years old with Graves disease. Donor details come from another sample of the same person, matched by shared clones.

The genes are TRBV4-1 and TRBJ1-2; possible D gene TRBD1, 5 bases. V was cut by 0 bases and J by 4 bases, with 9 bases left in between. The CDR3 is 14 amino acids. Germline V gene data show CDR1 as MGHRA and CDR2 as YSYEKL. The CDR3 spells CASSQDPGGYGYTF. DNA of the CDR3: TGCGCCAGCAGCCAAGACCCGGGGGGCTATGGCTACACCTTC.

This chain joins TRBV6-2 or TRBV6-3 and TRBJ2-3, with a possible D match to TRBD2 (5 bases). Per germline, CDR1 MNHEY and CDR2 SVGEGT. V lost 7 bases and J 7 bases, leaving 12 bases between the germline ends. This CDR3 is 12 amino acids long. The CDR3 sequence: CASTGTSHTQYF. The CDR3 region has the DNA TGTGCCAGCACCGGAACTAGTCATACGCAGTATTTT.

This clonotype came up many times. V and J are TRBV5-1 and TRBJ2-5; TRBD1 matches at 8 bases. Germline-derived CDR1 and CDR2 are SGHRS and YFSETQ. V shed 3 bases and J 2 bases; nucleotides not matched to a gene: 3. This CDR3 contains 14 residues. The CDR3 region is CASSWGTGQETQYF. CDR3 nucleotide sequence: TGCGCCAGCAGCTGGGGGACAGGTCAAGAGACCCAGTACTTC. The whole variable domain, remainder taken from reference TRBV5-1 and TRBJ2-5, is KAGVTQTPRYLIKTRGQQVTLSCSPISGHRSVSWYQQTPGQGLQFLFEYFSETQRNKGNFPGRFSGRQFSNSRSEMNVSTLELGDSALYLCASSWGTGQETQYFGPGTRLLVL.

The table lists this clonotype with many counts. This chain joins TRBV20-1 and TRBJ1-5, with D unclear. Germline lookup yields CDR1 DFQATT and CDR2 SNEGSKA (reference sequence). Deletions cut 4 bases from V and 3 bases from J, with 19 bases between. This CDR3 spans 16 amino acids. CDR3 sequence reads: CSANPQGPGINQPQHF. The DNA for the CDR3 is TGCAGTGCTAACCCCCAAGGGCCCGGAATCAATCAGCCCCAGCATTTT.

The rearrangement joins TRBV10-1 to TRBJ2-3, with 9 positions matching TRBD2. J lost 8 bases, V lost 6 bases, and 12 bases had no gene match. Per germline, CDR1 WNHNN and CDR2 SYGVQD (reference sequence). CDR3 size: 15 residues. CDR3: CASSFSVAGVGTQYF. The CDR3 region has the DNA TGCGCCAGCAGCTTCTCGGTAGCGGGAGTTGGTACGCAGTATTTT.

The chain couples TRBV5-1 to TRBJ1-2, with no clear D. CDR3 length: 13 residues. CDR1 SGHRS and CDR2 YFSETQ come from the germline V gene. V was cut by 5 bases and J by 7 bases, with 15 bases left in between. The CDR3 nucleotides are TGCGCCAGCAGAGGAGGGCGCCTCGCTGGCTACACCTTC. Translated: CASRGGRLAGYTF.

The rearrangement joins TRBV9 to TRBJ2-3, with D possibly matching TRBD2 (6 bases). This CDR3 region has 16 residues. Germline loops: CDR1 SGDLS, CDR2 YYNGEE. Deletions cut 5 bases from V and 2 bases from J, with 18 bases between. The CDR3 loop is CASSDNRDSDTDTQYF. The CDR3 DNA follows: TGTGCCAGCAGTGATAACCGGGACTCCGACACAGATACGCAGTATTTT. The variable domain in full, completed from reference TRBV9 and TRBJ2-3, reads DSGVTQTPKHLITATGQRVTLRCSPRSGDLSVYWYQQSLDQGLQFLIQYYNGEERAKGNILERFSAQQFPDLHSELNLSSLELGDSALYFCASSDNRDSDTDTQYFGPGTRLTVL.

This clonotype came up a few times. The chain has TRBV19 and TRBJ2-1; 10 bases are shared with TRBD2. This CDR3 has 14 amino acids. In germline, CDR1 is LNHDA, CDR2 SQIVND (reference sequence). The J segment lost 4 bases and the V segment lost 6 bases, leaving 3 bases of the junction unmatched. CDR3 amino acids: CASRQLAGYNEQFF. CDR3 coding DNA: TGTGCCAGTAGACAACTAGCGGGATACAATGAGCAGTTCTTC.

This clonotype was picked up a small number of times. CDR3 DNA: TGTGCCAGTAGTTCCGCGGGAGGGATGACTGAGCAGTTCTTC. Translating it yields CASSSAGGMTEQFF. V and J are TRBV19 and TRBJ2-1; TRBD2 aligns across 9 bases. After removal of 5 bases from V and 9 bases from J, the junction contained 8 bases not matched to a gene. In germline, CDR1 is LNHDA, CDR2 SQIVND (reference sequence). The CDR3 consists of 14 residues.

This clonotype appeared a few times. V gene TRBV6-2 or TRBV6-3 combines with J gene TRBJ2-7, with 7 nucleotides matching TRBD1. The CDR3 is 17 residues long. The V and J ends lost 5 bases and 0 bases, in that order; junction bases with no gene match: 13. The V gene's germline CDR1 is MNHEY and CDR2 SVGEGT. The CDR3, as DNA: TGTGCCAGCAGTGAACTTTTACAGGGGTTATCCTCCTACGAGCAGTACTTC. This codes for CASSELLQGLSSYEQYF.

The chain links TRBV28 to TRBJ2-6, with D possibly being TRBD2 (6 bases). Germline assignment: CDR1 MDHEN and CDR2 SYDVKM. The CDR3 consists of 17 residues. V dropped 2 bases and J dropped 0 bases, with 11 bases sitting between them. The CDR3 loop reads CASSLAGLYSGANVLTF. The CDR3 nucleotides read TGTGCCAGCAGTTTAGCAGGACTATACTCTGGGGCCAACGTCCTGACTTTC. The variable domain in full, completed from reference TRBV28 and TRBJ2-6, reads DVKVTQSSRYLVKRTGEKVFLECVQDMDHENMFWYRQDPGLGLRLIYFSYDVKMKEKGDIPEGYSVSREKKERFSLILESASTNQTSMYLCASSLAGLYSGANVLTFGAGSRLTVL.

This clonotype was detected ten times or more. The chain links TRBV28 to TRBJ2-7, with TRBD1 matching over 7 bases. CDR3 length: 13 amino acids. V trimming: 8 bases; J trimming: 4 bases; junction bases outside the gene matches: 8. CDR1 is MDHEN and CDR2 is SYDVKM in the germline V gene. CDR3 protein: CASGPGTAYEQYF. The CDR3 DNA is TGTGCCAGCGGACCCGGGACAGCTTACGAGCAGTACTTC. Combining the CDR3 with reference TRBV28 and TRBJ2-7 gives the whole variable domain DVKVTQSSRYLVKRTGEKVFLECVQDMDHENMFWYRQDPGLGLRLIYFSYDVKMKEKGDIPEGYSVSREKKERFSLILESASTNQTSMYLCASGPGTAYEQYFGPGTRLTVT.

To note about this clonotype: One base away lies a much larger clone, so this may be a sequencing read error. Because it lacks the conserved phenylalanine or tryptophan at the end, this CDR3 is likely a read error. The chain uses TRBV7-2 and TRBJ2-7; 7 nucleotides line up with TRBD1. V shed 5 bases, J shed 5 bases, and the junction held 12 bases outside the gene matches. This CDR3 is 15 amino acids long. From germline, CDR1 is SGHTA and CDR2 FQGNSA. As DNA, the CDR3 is TGTGCCAGCAGCGAACCAACAGGGGTGAGGGACGAGCAGTACCTC. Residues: CASSEPTGVRDEQYL.

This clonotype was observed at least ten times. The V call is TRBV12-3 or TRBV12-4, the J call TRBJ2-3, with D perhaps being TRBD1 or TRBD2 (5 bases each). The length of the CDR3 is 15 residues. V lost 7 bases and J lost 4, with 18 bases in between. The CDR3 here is CASTPGAGRADTQYF. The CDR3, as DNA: TGTGCCAGCACCCCTGGGGCGGGTAGGGCAGATACGCAGTATTTT.